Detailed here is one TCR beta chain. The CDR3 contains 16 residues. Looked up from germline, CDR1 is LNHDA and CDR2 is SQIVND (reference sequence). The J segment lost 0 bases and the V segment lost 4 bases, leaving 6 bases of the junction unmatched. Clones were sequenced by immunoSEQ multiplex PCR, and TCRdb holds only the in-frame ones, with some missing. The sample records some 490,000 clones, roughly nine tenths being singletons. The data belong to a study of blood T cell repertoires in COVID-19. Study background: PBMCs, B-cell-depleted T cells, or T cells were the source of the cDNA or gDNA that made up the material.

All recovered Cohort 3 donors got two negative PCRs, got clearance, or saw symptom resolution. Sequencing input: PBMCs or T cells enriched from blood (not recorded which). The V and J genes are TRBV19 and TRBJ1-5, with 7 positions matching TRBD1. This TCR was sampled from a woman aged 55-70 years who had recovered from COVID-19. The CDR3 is CASSRGTEYSNQPQHF. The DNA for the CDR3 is TGTGCCAGTAGTAGGGGGACAGAATATAGCAATCAGCCCCAGCATTTT.